The 7 T cell receptor beta chains below were found in one sample sequenced in a study of shared clonotypes between healthy human individuals. The assay was immunoSEQ multiplex PCR, and TCRdb's table has in-frame clones only and misses some. There are some 800,000 clones in the sample; 90% to 95% occur only once, and around 24% lies in the top ten. The naive CD8 fraction comprised CD45RO-negative cells positively selected for CCR7 and excluded terminally differentiated effector memory CD45RA+ cells. Sequenced input: naive CD8+ T cells sorted from blood. The receptors were sampled from a man aged 25-40 years in good health.

The genes are TRBV27 and TRBJ1-1; D gene uncertain. V was pared by 0 bases and J by 4 bases, with 6 bases between. The germline CDR1 and CDR2 sequences are MNHEY and SMNVEV (reference sequence). The CDR3 totals 13 residues. The CDR3 is CASSLSEGTEAFF. The CDR3 DNA reads as TGTGCCAGCAGTTTATCGGAGGGCACTGAAGCTTTCTTT.

The chain combines TRBV27 with TRBJ2-1; TRBD1 agrees at 9 bases. Germline CDR1 is MNHEY and CDR2 is SMNVEV (reference sequence). With 6 bases clipped from V and 4 bases from J, the junction kept 4 bases outside the gene matches. CDR3 size: 14 residues. CDR3 nucleotides: TGTGCCAGCAGCCGGACAGGGGCTTACAATGAGCAGTTCTTC. Encoded protein: CASSRTGAYNEQFF.

The V call is TRBV27, the J call TRBJ2-7; D tentatively fits TRBD1 or TRBD2 (5 bases each). Germline V CDR1 and CDR2: MNHEY, SMNVEV (reference sequence). V was cut by 6 bases and J by 5 bases, with 20 bases left in between. The CDR3 is 15 amino acids. CDR3: CASSLTVGVSDEQYF. The CDR3 DNA reads TGTGCCAGCAGCTTGACAGTCGGGGTTTCCGACGAGCAGTACTTC.

The chain carries TRBV7-2 and TRBJ1-5, with TRBD1 as a possible D gene (5 bases). Trimming cost V 5 bases and J 4 bases, with 15 bases left between them. The CDR3 covers 15 residues. Germline lookup yields CDR1 SGHTA and CDR2 FQGNSA. As DNA, the CDR3 is TGTGCCAGCAGCCACCGAAGGGGCAGTAATCAGCCCCAGCATTTT. Translated: CASSHRRGSNQPQHF.

This chain joins TRBV7-6 and TRBJ1-1, with D unresolved. CDR3 length: 13 amino acids. Germline assignment: CDR1 SGHVS and CDR2 FNYEAQ. V dropped 1 base and J dropped 1 base, with 4 bases sitting between them. The CDR3 DNA sequence: TGTGCCAGCAGCTTAGAACAGAACACTGAAGCTTTCTTT. Amino acid sequence: CASSLEQNTEAFF.

The chain recombines TRBV29-1 with TRBJ1-4, with 8 bases fitting TRBD1. The CDR3 has 17 amino acids. V gave up 1 base and J gave up 3 bases; unmatched junction bases: 10. Germline lookup yields CDR1 SQVTM and CDR2 ANQGSEA. CDR3 nucleotide sequence: TGCAGCGTTGAAGCTCCCCCGCAGGGGGCGGCTAATGAAAAACTGTTTTTT. Translating gives CSVEAPPQGAANEKLFF.

The chain links TRBV13 to TRBJ2-5, with 8 bases that match TRBD2. The CDR3 length is 16 residues. CDR1 is PRHDT and CDR2 is FYEKMQ in the germline V gene (reference sequence). The ends lost 4 bases at V and 5 bases at J; junction bases unmatched: 12. CDR3 protein: CASSSPNSGNRETQYF. In DNA, the CDR3 is TGTGCCAGCAGCTCCCCGAATAGCGGGAACAGGGAGACCCAGTACTTC. Full variable domain (rest looked up from reference TRBV13 and TRBJ2-5): AAGVIQSPRHLIKEKRETATLKCYPIPRHDTVYWYQQGPGQDPQFLISFYEKMQSDKGSIPDRFSAQQFSDYHSELNMSSLELGDSALYFCASSSPNSGNRETQYFGPGTRLLVL.